These 29 T cell receptor beta chains were sequenced from one sample in a study of T cell repertoires in cytomegalovirus infection. TCRdb reprocessed the reads via MiXCR and lists one record per CDR3 protein. The repertoire holds 750,000 to 900,000 distinct CDR3 sequences, with just under 30% as singletons. No antigens are known for them. The sequencing used cultured CD8+ T cells from PBMCs, collected from culture after CMV antigen stimulation. These receptors were taken from a human donor in good health (CMV status not recorded). Some clones in this sample may be carry-over from other donors' samples.

This clonotype was counted once. The chain joins TRBV27 to TRBJ1-2; D remains ambiguous. The CDR3 contains 15 residues. V gave up 0 bases and J gave up 7 bases, with 15 bases separating them. In germline, CDR1 is MNHEY, CDR2 SMNVEV (reference sequence). CDR3 in amino acids: CASSLSKGAYFGYTF. CDR3 nucleotides: TGTGCCAGCAGTTTATCCAAGGGCGCATATTTTGGCTACACCTTC.

The chain couples TRBV7-8 to TRBJ2-7; possibly TRBD1 for D (5 bases). Trimming stripped 1 base from V and 2 bases from J, with 12 bases between. Germline lookup yields CDR1 SGHVS and CDR2 FQNEAQ. The CDR3 has 15 amino acids. Here the CDR3 DNA reads TGTGCCAGCAGCTTAGATCGGACAAGGGCCTACGAGCAGTACGTC. This codes for CASSLDRTRAYEQYV.

This clonotype was picked up a small number of times. The chain couples TRBV7-9 to TRBJ2-5, with 12 positions matching TRBD2. This CDR3 comprises 19 residues. V shed 5 bases and J 7 bases; nucleotides not matched to a gene: 20. Looked up from germline, CDR1 is SEHNR and CDR2 is FQNEAQ (reference sequence). CDR3 bases: TGTGCCAGCAGCCTCACGACTAGCGGGGGAGCTTACGAATCAGGGACCCAGTACTTC. Amino acids: CASSLTTSGGAYESGTQYF. The full variable domain, in which reference TRBV7-9 and TRBJ2-5 provide the parts outside the CDR3, is DTGVSQNPRHKITKRGQNVTFRCDPISEHNRLYWYRQTLGQGPEFLTYFQNEAQLEKSRLLSDRFSAERPKGSFSTLEIQRTEQGDSAMYLCASSLTTSGGAYESGTQYFGPGTRLLVL.

This clonotype has just a few counts. The rearrangement uses TRBV12-3 or TRBV12-4 and TRBJ2-7; no clear D. Trimming left V 2 bases short and J 3 bases short, with 11 bases between. The CDR3 runs 14 residues. CDR3 sequence reads: CASSLWDSNYEQYF. CDR3 DNA sequence: TGTGCCAGCAGTTTATGGGATTCTAACTACGAGCAGTACTTC.

The V call is TRBV2, the J call TRBJ2-1, with 8 positions matching TRBD1. The CDR3 extends over 13 amino acids. With V trimmed by 11 bases and J by 2 bases, 5 bases remained unmatched. The germline gives CDR1 SNHLY, CDR2 FYNNEI. The CDR3 bases are TGTGCCCCCAGGGGGCCCACCTACAATGAGCAGTTCTTC. The encoded protein is CAPRGPTYNEQFF.

The chain has TRBV7-6 and TRBJ1-1, with D perhaps TRBD1 (5 bases). The germline V gene encodes CDR1 SGHVS and CDR2 FNYEAQ. The germline V and J ends were trimmed by 5 bases and 8 bases, with 15 bases remaining between them. The CDR3 spans 13 residues. CDR3 nucleotides: TGTGCCAGCAGCCCCCGAGGGGCCCCAGAAGCTTTCTTT. It specifies CASSPRGAPEAFF.

The chain carries TRBV14 and TRBJ1-1; TRBD1 matches at 7 bases. The CDR3 covers 14 residues. V lost 0 bases to trimming and J lost 6 bases; unmatched junction nucleotides: 4. The germline gives CDR1 SGHDN, CDR2 FVKESK. In nucleotides, the CDR3 is TGTGCCAGCAGCCAAGACAGGGGGAAGTCTGAAGCTTTCTTT. This codes for CASSQDRGKSEAFF.

This clonotype turned up a few times. The rearrangement uses TRBV10-3 and TRBJ2-7; 7 bases are shared with TRBD1. V shed 10 bases and J 0 bases; nucleotides not matched to a gene: 12. The CDR3 loop spans 15 amino acids. Germline CDR1 and CDR2: ENHRY and SYGVKD. The CDR3 sequence is CATGLTGTPSYEQYV. CDR3 nucleotides: TGTGCCACCGGACTGACAGGGACACCCTCCTACGAGCAGTACGTC.

Only one count was recorded for this clonotype. The J gene is TRBJ2-3, the V gene TRBV11-1; 11 bases map to TRBD2. The CDR3 sequence is 17 residues long. Per germline, CDR1 SGHAT and CDR2 FQDESV (reference sequence). Trimming removed 4 bases from V and 0 bases from J; junction bases left unmatched: 6. The DNA of the CDR3 is TGTGCCAGCAGCTCGACTAGCGGGGCCACTAGCACAGATACGCAGTATTTT. Translated, it gives CASSSTSGATSTDTQYF. The whole variable domain, filled in from reference TRBV11-1 and TRBJ2-3, reads EAEVAQSPRYKITEKSQAVAFWCDPISGHATLYWYRQILGQGPELLVQFQDESVVDDSQLPKDRFSAERLKGVDSTLKIQPAELGDSAMYLCASSSTSGATSTDTQYFGPGTRLTVL.

This clonotype was counted a few times. This chain joins TRBV12-3 or TRBV12-4 and TRBJ1-2, with 8 bases that match TRBD1. Trimming cost V 10 bases and J 8 bases; bases outside gene matches: 6. The CDR3 has 11 amino acids. CDR3 loop: CATRQGKGYTF. In DNA form, the CDR3 reads TGTGCCACCAGACAGGGGAAGGGCTACACCTTC.

This clonotype turned up a few times. V usage is TRBV5-6 and J usage is TRBJ2-7; D is unclear. V was clipped by 3 bases and J by 6 bases, with 10 bases between them. CDR1 SGHDT and CDR2 YYEEEE come from the germline V gene. This CDR3 spans 12 amino acids. The CDR3 DNA is TGTGCCAGCAGCTCCCTTATTGGCGAGCAGTACTTC. Protein product: CASSSLIGEQYF.

The gene calls are TRBV7-9 and TRBJ2-7, with 9 bases lining up with TRBD1. The germline V gene encodes CDR1 SEHNR and CDR2 FQNEAQ (reference sequence). The CDR3 is 16 residues long. The V and J ends lost 1 base and 2 bases, in that order; junction bases with no gene match: 6. CDR3 region: CASSLVPGQGPYEQYV. The DNA of the CDR3 is TGTGCCAGCAGCTTAGTACCGGGACAGGGACCCTACGAGCAGTACGTC.

The chain combines TRBV5-6 with TRBJ1-1, with 12 bases lining up with TRBD1. Germline lookup yields CDR1 SGHDT and CDR2 YYEEEE. V shed 3 bases and J 6 bases; nucleotides not matched to a gene: 6. CDR3 size: 15 residues. This chain's CDR3 is CASSWGGQGAPEAFF. For the CDR3, the DNA is TGTGCCAGCAGCTGGGGGGGACAGGGGGCTCCTGAAGCTTTCTTT.

The V gene is TRBV28, the J gene TRBJ2-2, with D possibly matching TRBD1 (6 bases). V lost 3 bases and J 0 bases, leaving 17 bases between the germline ends. The CDR3 contains 18 residues. CDR1 and CDR2 (germline): MDHEN, SYDVKM. The CDR3 DNA reads TGTGCCAGCAGTTTTTCAATATCGGGACACGCGAACACCGGGGAGCTGTTTTTT. As protein: CASSFSISGHANTGELFF.

This clonotype was counted only a few times. The rearrangement joins TRBV6-5 to TRBJ2-1, with D maybe TRBD2 (7 bases). The CDR3 covers 13 residues. The germline V and J ends were trimmed by 2 bases and 10 bases, with 12 bases remaining between them. The germline gives CDR1 MNHEY, CDR2 SVGAGI. The CDR3 nucleotides are TGTGCCAGCAGTTACAGGGGGGGGCCCGAGCAGTTCTTC. Encoded protein: CASSYRGGPEQFF.

This clonotype was picked up many times. The chain has TRBV7-8 and TRBJ2-5; 7 bases are a match to TRBD1. Trimming cost V 6 bases and J 5 bases; bases outside gene matches: 9. Germline V lookup: CDR1 SGHVS, CDR2 FQNEAQ. The CDR3 runs to 14 residues. The CDR3 loop reads CASRGHRGQETQYF. In DNA form, the CDR3 reads TGTGCCAGCAGAGGCCACAGGGGACAGGAGACCCAGTACTTC.

This clonotype has ten or more counts. The V and J genes are TRBV7-6 and TRBJ2-7; D may be TRBD1 or TRBD2 (6 bases each). The V gene lost 5 bases and the J gene lost 7 bases, with 12 bases spanning the gap. Germline loops: CDR1 SGHVS, CDR2 FNYEAQ. The CDR3 consists of 12 residues. In DNA form, the CDR3 reads TGTGCCAGCAGCCCGGGGGCCCTTGAGCAGTACTTC. This encodes CASSPGALEQYF.

The chain is built from TRBV7-3 and TRBJ2-2; 12 bases are a match to TRBD2. This CDR3 comprises 16 residues. The V gene end was trimmed by 3 bases and the J gene end by 4 bases; junction bases not matched to a gene: 3. Per the germline V gene, CDR1 is SGHTA and CDR2 is FQGTGA. The CDR3 sequence is CASSFLTSGSTGELFF. In nucleotides, the CDR3 is TGTGCCAGCAGCTTTCTGACTAGCGGGAGCACCGGGGAGCTGTTTTTT.

The chain is built from TRBV6-1 and TRBJ1-4; no definite D call. The CDR3 is 15 residues long. The germline V and J ends were trimmed by 0 bases and 4 bases, with 9 bases remaining between them. CDR1 and CDR2 from the germline V gene are MNHNS and SASEGT. CDR3 sequence (DNA): TGTGCCAGCAGTGAAGCCCACAGCCTTAATGAAAAACTGTTTTTT. Protein product: CASSEAHSLNEKLFF.

The chain employs TRBV20-1 and TRBJ1-1; D is unclear. This CDR3 comprises 16 residues. Between the trimmed V and J ends, which lost 0 bases and 4 bases, there was a span of 18 bases. Germline CDR1 and CDR2: DFQATT and SNEGSKA (reference sequence). DNA of the CDR3: TGCAGTGCTAGAGATTCAGGCTTGGGAGAACTCACTGAAGCTTTCTTT. Translated: CSARDSGLGELTEAFF.

This clonotype was seen repeatedly, ten times or more. CDR3 loop: CASSPLGDTIGHEQFF. CDR3 DNA: TGCGCCAGCAGCCCCCTCGGGGACACCATTGGGCATGAGCAGTTCTTC. This chain links TRBV4-1 with TRBJ2-1; TRBD1 might be the D (6 bases). Deletions cut 4 bases from V and 8 bases from J, with 21 bases between. The germline V gene encodes CDR1 MGHRA and CDR2 YSYEKL. The CDR3 covers 16 residues.

This clonotype was recorded many times. The chain joins TRBV7-6 to TRBJ2-1; D is possibly TRBD2 (6 bases). Per the germline V gene, CDR1 is SGHVS and CDR2 is FNYEAQ. CDR3 length: 14 residues. The ends were cut back, 5 bases at V and 1 base at J, with 9 bases in the middle. CDR3 amino acids: CASSPGLSYNEQFF. DNA for the CDR3: TGTGCCAGCAGCCCAGGACTATCCTACAATGAGCAGTTCTTC.

The rearrangement links TRBV14 to TRBJ2-1; tentative D call: TRBD1 (6 bases). V lost 4 bases, J lost 10 bases, and 17 bases lay in between. CDR3 size: 14 residues. Germline V gene data show CDR1 as SGHDN and CDR2 as FVKESK. The CDR3 loop is CASSLGGGSSEQFF. The CDR3 region has the DNA TGTGCCAGCAGCCTCGGTGGGGGCTCCTCGGAGCAGTTCTTC.

The chain joins TRBV5-4 to TRBJ1-1, with D tentatively TRBD1 (5 bases). Germline V gene lookup returns CDR1 SGHNT and CDR2 YYREEE (reference sequence). The V end lost 1 base, the J end lost 5 bases, and 12 bases lay between the germline ends. The CDR3 is made up of 14 amino acids. Here the CDR3 DNA reads TGTGCCAGCAGCTTGTTGGGGGGTGGAACTGAAGCTTTCTTT. This codes for CASSLLGGGTEAFF.

This clonotype was recorded a few times. The chain uses TRBV19 and TRBJ2-1; unclear D gene. This CDR3 is built from 13 residues. Germline V gene sequence: CDR1 LNHDA, CDR2 SQIVND (reference sequence). V shed 0 bases and J shed 9 bases, with 9 bases lying between them. For the CDR3, the DNA is TGTGCCAGTAGTATAGAGGCCTCCAGTGAGCAGTTCTTC. Protein product: CASSIEASSEQFF.

This clonotype occurred many times. The chain links TRBV7-4 to TRBJ2-3, with D unresolved. Germline V gene lookup returns CDR1 SGHVT and CDR2 SQSDAQ. Trimming left V 3 bases short and J 3 bases short, with 13 bases between. The CDR3 is 15 residues long. CDR3 DNA: TGTGCCAGCAGCTTTTTGTGGGTATGGACAGATACGCAGTATTTT. Amino acids: CASSFLWVWTDTQYF.

There are a few counts of this clonotype. The chain combines TRBV7-2 with TRBJ2-5, with 8 bases matching TRBD2. This CDR3 contains 18 residues. Looked up from germline, CDR1 is SGHTA and CDR2 is FQGNSA. Germline trimming cut 2 bases from V and 7 bases from J; bases unmatched to any gene: 18. The DNA of the CDR3 is TGTGCCAGCAGCTTACATTATGACGGGGGGGCCTGGGAAGGGACCCAGTACTTC. Translated: CASSLHYDGGAWEGTQYF.

This clonotype was seen only a few times. The chain joins TRBV6-5 to TRBJ1-5; D remains ambiguous. V was shortened by 2 bases and J by 3 bases, with 8 bases between the two germline ends. CDR3 length equals 14 residues. In germline, CDR1 is MNHEY, CDR2 SVGAGI. The chain's CDR3 is CASSYRDNNQPQHF. The DNA for the CDR3 is TGTGCCAGCAGTTACCGAGACAACAATCAGCCCCAGCATTTT.

The chain recombines TRBV6-2 or TRBV6-3 with TRBJ2-1; 9 nucleotides agree with TRBD1. Germline V gene sequence: CDR1 MNHEY, CDR2 SVGEGT. The CDR3 spans 15 residues. V shed 4 bases and J 3 bases; nucleotides not matched to a gene: 4. The CDR3 nucleotides are TGTGCCAGCAGTTCAACAGGGGGCTTCTACAATGAGCAGTTCTTC. It codes for CASSSTGGFYNEQFF.